The rows below give T cell receptor beta chains drawn from one sample of a study of CD8 T cell repertoires and HIV-1 epitope variants. Antigens of these TCRs are unknown. Produced via immunoSEQ multiplex PCR; TCRdb's table is partial and in-frame only. The table has 5,100 or so clones, roughly 65% seen once. The sequenced sample was cultured CD8+ T cells derived from PBMCs. These receptors originate from a male donor with HIV. Both conserved end residues are part of each CDR3. Fields, in order: V gene, D gene, J gene, clone size, CDR3 protein, CDR3 DNA. A D gene is named only where the DNA matches it firmly. Size tells how often a clone was seen (once, few, many) or the class of an expanded clone, and some rows leave it out.

V: TRBV28; D: TRBD1; J: TRBJ2-5; size: -; CDR3: CASSSQDRDQETQYF; DNA: TGTGCCAGCAGCTCCCAGGACAGGGACCAAGAGACCCAGTACTTC
V: TRBV7-7; D: -; J: TRBJ2-1; size: -; CDR3: CASSLDGGAFNEQFF; DNA: TGTGCTAGCAGCTTAGATGGGGGGGCCTTCAATGAGCAGTTCTTC
V: TRBV9; D: -; J: TRBJ2-3; size: -; CDR3: CASSAGSDTQYF; DNA: TGTGCCAGCAGCGCCGGGTCAGATACGCAGTATTTT
V: TRBV28; D: -; J: TRBJ1-1; size: few; CDR3: CASSWGERTEAFF; DNA: TGTGCCAGCAGTTGGGGGGAACGGACTGAAGCTTTCTTT
V: TRBV2; D: -; J: TRBJ2-1; size: few; CDR3: CASSTGQYFGNEQFF; DNA: -
V: TRBV2; D: -; J: TRBJ1-1; size: -; CDR3: CASSDLRGYTEAFF; DNA: TGTGCCAGCAGTGATCTAAGGGGCTACACTGAAGCTTTCTTT
V: TRBV9; D: TRBD1; J: TRBJ2-2; size: -; CDR3: CASSVENTGGFTGELFF; DNA: TGTGCCAGCAGCGTAGAAAACACAGGGGGTTTCACCGGGGAGCTGTTTTTT
V: TRBV18; D: -; J: TRBJ2-1; size: -; CDR3: CASSPPGTYNEQFF; DNA: TGTGCCAGCTCACCACCGGGGACCTACAATGAGCAGTTCTTC
V: TRBV5-5; D: -; J: TRBJ1-5; size: -; CDR3: CASSSDPSDQPQHF; DNA: TGTGCCAGCAGTTCGGACCCGAGCGATCAGCCCCAGCATTTT
V: TRBV4-3; D: -; J: TRBJ2-7; size: -; CDR3: CASSQERQPLIYEQYF; DNA: TGCGCCAGCAGCCAAGAGCGACAGCCCCTCATCTACGAGCAGTACTTC
V: TRBV7-9; D: -; J: TRBJ1-5; size: few; CDR3: CASSVNSNQPQHF; DNA: TGTGCCAGCAGCGTTAATAGCAATCAGCCCCAGCATTTT